This T cell receptor beta chain was documented in a study of cytomegalovirus exposure and HLA in healthy donors. The wider study: Tens of millions of unique TCR sequences came from HLA-typed donors in an early release. Study-level points and caveats: A later analysis showed TCR association rates differing by HLA locus, peaking at DRB1 and lowest at HLA-C. HLA allele associations emerged for around 15,000 TCR beta sequences in a later analysis, at 0.05 false discovery rate. With later analysis, a missense DCLRE1C variant became linked to TCR beta V- and J-gene trimming.

CDR1 and CDR2 from the germline V gene are MNHEY and SVGAGI. The V and J ends lost 5 bases and 2 bases, in that order; junction bases with no gene match: 4. CDR3 length: 14 amino acids. PCR used 60 Vbeta primers and 13 Jbeta primers. Assay used: immunoSEQ multiplex PCR; TCRdb lists only in-frame clones, some missing. The table records under 100,000 clones, 81% of them present only once. Regarding this clone: Its specificity is not known.

The material sequenced was PBMCs. The receptor comes from a woman in her seventies in good health and CMV-seropositive. The chain couples TRBV6-5 to TRBJ2-7, with 9 bases lining up with TRBD1. CDR3: CASSGGQGTYEQYF. CDR3 DNA sequence: TGTGCCAGCAGTGGGGGACAGGGAACCTACGAGCAGTACTTC.